These T cell receptor beta chains were read from a single sample in a study of T cell responses to AZD1222 COVID-19 vaccine. Clones were sequenced by immunoSEQ multiplex PCR, and TCRdb holds only the in-frame ones, with some missing. The profile shows about 170,000 clones, approximately 90% of them singletons. Here the sequenced sample was peripheral blood, taken on day 0 of AZD1222 vaccination. The receptors shown here come from an adult in good health. The CDR3 runs from the conserved cysteine through the conserved F or W. The listing skips clone size in some rows; elsewhere it reads once, few, many or a size class.

>TRBV28|.
CASSATRGYTF
>TRBV7-2|.
CASSQTGGVREQYF
>TRBV2|once
CASSEGPGPSTDTQYF
>TRBV9|.
CASSAGGSGDRYEQYF
>TRBV30|.
CAWNPRRDQPQHF
>TRBV29-1|.
CSVSILYEQYF
>TRBV18|.
CASSPLQGENTEAFF
>TRBV9|.
CASSVAGGGYEQYF
>TRBV15|.
CATSRDRPGGDQPQHF
>TRBV27|.
CASSPTSGYEQYF
>TRBV13|.
CASSGGEQYF
>TRBV7-2|few
CASSLRQGGEKLFF
>TRBV4-3|.
CASSQDSTGGSYGYTF
>TRBV7-9|few
CASSPWTSGGPETQYF
>TRBV29-1|.
CSVVGQALNYGYTF
>TRBV10-3|.
CAISASGTPPYEQYF
>TRBV19|.
CASRRTGESNYGYTF
>TRBV6-2/TRBV6-3|.
CASSRGQSPAYEQYF
>TRBV5-6|.
CASSQRLAGGTTDTQYF
>TRBV15|.
CATSRGSGNTIYF
>TRBV27|.
CASSSWGQGFRELFF
>TRBV28|.
CASGPSPLHF
>TRBV9|.
CASSSRTGSSYGYTF
>TRBV4-1|.
CASSQEVAGAWNEQFF
>TRBV5-6|once
CASSLWDRGNYGYTF
>TRBV7-9|.
CASSNRTRSPYEQYF
>TRBV5-1|.
CATRQDNYNSPLHF
>TRBV4-3|.
CASSQGQGAAYGYTF
>TRBV30|once
CAWGNRDRNSPLHF
>TRBV10-3|.
CAISESTGLALNTEAFF
>TRBV3-1/TRBV3-2|.
CASSQDIQGIGGELFF
>TRBV4-2|.
CASSRVRTVDFSYEQYF
>TRBV7-2|.
CASSLGPGDTQYF
>TRBV6-2/TRBV6-3|.
CASSTGQDTDTQYF
>TRBV7-2|.
CASSLTSGGTGELFF
>TRBV7-3|.
CASSLGPQGTNTEAFF
>TRBV2|.
CASSEYPGGHNEQFF
>TRBV7-2|.
CASSLAALTEAFF
>TRBV29-1|.
CSVAEVPGYTF
>TRBV19|.
CASSTQGPLHF
>TRBV27|.
CASSPRDMTRIAEAFF
>TRBV29-1|.
CSVLSTEFTGELFF
>TRBV5-6|.
CASKRDTKRPYGYTF
>TRBV19|.
CASSTGLAGGTNTGELFF
>TRBV14|.
CASSLFQGPLTPGELFF
>TRBV7-8|.
CASSLALLGARQGGYTF
>TRBV4-2|.
CASSQIGTSGTNTGELFF
>TRBV7-2|.
CAGRGDTEAFF
>TRBV19|.
CASSFGSGQGTIQYF
>TRBV7-6|.
CASSLRASAMAIEQFF
>TRBV5-4|.
CASSTQGYEQYF
>TRBV20-1|.
CSARAGHGYTF